These 25 T cell receptor beta chains were all obtained from the same sample, sequenced in a study of a mutant IDH1 vaccine in newly diagnosed glioma. These receptors' targets are unknown. Stated time point: week 5, during vaccination. Vaccination comprised doses that each held 300 ug of mutant IDH1 20-mer peptide, plus topical imiquimod. Using immunoSEQ multiplex PCR, the repertoire was profiled, and TCRdb retains in-frame clones only, with some absent. The repertoire holds tens of thousands of clones, with roughly 79% as singletons. The source material was PBMCs, sampled from a glioma patient whose treatment included an IDH1 peptide vaccine. All receptors come from a man between 50 and 59 years old with glioma.

The chain carries TRBV7-9 and TRBJ2-3, with TRBD1 identical over 11 bases. The CDR3 totals 16 residues. Trimming at V came to 5 bases and at J to 2 bases, leaving 6 bases not matched to a gene. Germline CDR1 SEHNR, CDR2 FQNEAQ (reference sequence). CDR3 region: CASSKDRGRITDTQYF. The CDR3 DNA follows: TGTGCCAGCAGCAAGGACAGGGGGCGTATCACAGATACGCAGTATTTT.

This clone was seen a single time. The chain links TRBV15 to TRBJ1-2; perhaps TRBD1 as D (5 bases). V gave up 5 bases and J gave up 6 bases, with 13 bases separating them. Germline values: CDR1 LNHNV, CDR2 YYDKDF (reference sequence). This CDR3 is 13 amino acids long. The CDR3 DNA reads as TGTGCCACCAGCGGGGACGGGTTAAATGGCTACACCTTC. Encoded protein: CATSGDGLNGYTF.

The chain employs TRBV11-1 and TRBJ1-2; D is ambiguous. Trimming stripped 2 bases from V and 1 base from J, with 5 bases between. The length of the CDR3 is 13 residues. Looked up from germline, CDR1 is SGHAT and CDR2 is FQDESV (reference sequence). The CDR3 nucleotides are TGTGCCAGCAGCTTAACAGATAACTATGGCTACACCTTC. Residues: CASSLTDNYGYTF.

This chain uses TRBV9 with TRBJ2-6; TRBD2 might be the D (5 bases). V was cut by 4 bases and J by 2 bases, with 10 bases left in between. Germline assignment: CDR1 SGDLS and CDR2 YYNGEE. This CDR3 is built from 15 residues. CDR3 nucleotides: TGTGCCAGCAGCATAAACGGGGCTGGGGCCAACGTCCTGACTTTC. Translating it yields CASSINGAGANVLTF.

V is TRBV5-5 and J is TRBJ2-7; no definite D call. V lost 0 bases and J 0 bases, leaving 10 bases between the germline ends. This CDR3 region has 15 residues. Germline CDR1 and CDR2: SGHKS and YYEKEE (reference sequence). As DNA, the CDR3 is TGTGCCAGCAGCTTGGCTCTGGGATTCTCCTACGAGCAGTACTTC. Protein: CASSLALGFSYEQYF. Full variable domain (remainder filled in from reference TRBV5-5 and TRBJ2-7): DAGVTQSPTHLIKTRGQQVTLRCSPISGHKSVSWYQQVLGQGPQFIFQYYEKEERGRGNFPDRFSARQFPNYSSELNVNALLLGDSALYLCASSLALGFSYEQYFGPGTRLTVT.

This clone was seen once. The chain joins TRBV10-3 to TRBJ2-7, with unresolved D. CDR3 length: 14 amino acids. Trimming shortened V by 2 bases and J by 2 bases, and 10 bases separated the two germline ends. In germline, CDR1 is ENHRY, CDR2 SYGVKD. The CDR3 spells CAISEPINTYEQYF. CDR3 in DNA: TGTGCCATCAGTGAGCCGATTAACACCTACGAGCAGTACTTC.

CDR3: CASTRGLDGYTF. The DNA of the CDR3 is TGTGCCAGTACCAGGGGGCTGGATGGCTACACCTTC. This chain connects TRBV6-5 to TRBJ1-2; 8 bases match TRBD1. CDR3 size: 12 residues. The germline V gene has CDR1 MNHEY and CDR2 SVGAGI. After removal of 9 bases from V and 6 bases from J, the junction contained 6 bases not matched to a gene.

The chain is built from TRBV4-1 and TRBJ2-1; 14 positions match TRBD2. Trimming at V came to 3 bases and at J to 6 bases, leaving 10 bases not matched to a gene. The germline V gene encodes CDR1 MGHRA and CDR2 YSYEKL. This CDR3 has 18 residues. The CDR3 DNA is TGCGCCAGCAGCCAGCCCGGGGGACTAGCGGGAGCGGGCAATGAGCAGTTCTTC. This encodes CASSQPGGLAGAGNEQFF.

The gene calls are TRBV27 and TRBJ1-1; 9 nucleotides align to TRBD1. Trimming removed 5 bases from V and 5 bases from J; junction bases left unmatched: 12. CDR3 length: 16 residues. Germline CDR1 and CDR2: MNHEY and SMNVEV (reference sequence). CDR3 bases: TGTGCCAGCAGTCCCCTGGGACAGGGTCAATATACTGAAGCTTTCTTT. Amino acid sequence: CASSPLGQGQYTEAFF.

The V call is TRBV5-6, the J call TRBJ1-2, with 7 bases aligning to TRBD1. The CDR3 has 14 amino acids. Trimming cost V 3 bases and J 7 bases; bases outside gene matches: 9. Per the germline V gene, CDR1 is SGHDT and CDR2 is YYEEEE. CDR3 nucleotides: TGTGCCAGCAGCTCTCCGGACAGGCTTTCTGGCTACACCTTC. Residues: CASSSPDRLSGYTF.

The V gene is TRBV29-1, the J gene TRBJ1-2; no clear D gene. Germline loops: CDR1 SQVTM, CDR2 ANQGSEA. The CDR3 has 12 residues. The V and J ends lost 6 bases and 7 bases respectively, with 15 bases between them. CDR3 residues: CSVERIGVGYTF. The CDR3 DNA is TGCAGCGTAGAAAGAATCGGGGTTGGCTACACCTTC.

This chain uses TRBV5-1 with TRBJ2-7; 7 nucleotides match TRBD1. Looked up from germline, CDR1 is SGHRS and CDR2 is YFSETQ. This CDR3 has 18 amino acids. V was pared by 2 bases and J by 1 base, with 15 bases of the junction left unmatched. The CDR3 reads CASSLSLSTRDSSYEQYF. Here the CDR3 DNA reads TGCGCCAGCAGCTTATCCCTATCCACACGGGACAGTTCCTACGAGCAGTACTTC.

V is TRBV6-6 and J is TRBJ1-1; possibly TRBD1 for D (5 bases). V gave up 5 bases and J gave up 5 bases, with 18 bases separating them. The CDR3 consists of 15 residues. Germline CDR1 reads MNHNY; CDR2 reads SVGAGI (reference sequence). The CDR3 DNA reads TGTGCCAGCAGTCCACAGGAGACAGTTTGGACTGAAGCTTTCTTT. It translates to CASSPQETVWTEAFF.

The chain has TRBV19 and TRBJ2-2, with D hard to call. V was shortened by 5 bases and J by 4 bases, with 8 bases between the two germline ends. This CDR3 contains 13 residues. In germline, CDR1 is LNHDA, CDR2 SQIVND (reference sequence). This CDR3 is CASSLASTGELFF. CDR3 nucleotides: TGTGCCAGTAGTCTCGCCAGCACCGGGGAGCTGTTTTTT.

The genes are TRBV6-4 and TRBJ2-5; TRBD2 might be the D (6 bases). Trimming stripped 6 bases from V and 6 bases from J, with 20 bases between. The CDR3 has 15 residues. Germline-derived CDR1 and CDR2 are MRHNA and SNTAGT. This CDR3 reads CASSVPGTGKKTQYF. CDR3 coding DNA: TGTGCCAGCAGCGTTCCTGGGACTGGCAAAAAGACCCAGTACTTC.

The chain employs TRBV4-1 and TRBJ1-6; D unresolved. Trimming removed 0 bases at V and 10 bases at J, with 13 bases between. The germline V gene has CDR1 MGHRA and CDR2 YSYEKL. CDR3 length: 15 residues. The CDR3 loop reads CASSQDGIPHSPLHF. CDR3 nucleotides: TGCGCCAGCAGCCAAGACGGAATTCCCCACTCACCCCTCCACTTT.

The V and J genes are TRBV4-3 and TRBJ1-2, with 8 bases identical to TRBD1. The V and J ends lost 1 base and 2 bases, in that order; junction bases with no gene match: 3. The CDR3 consists of 15 residues. The V gene's germline CDR1 is LGHNA and CDR2 YSLEER. The CDR3 loop reads CASSQGTGSNYGYTF. CDR3 in DNA: TGCGCCAGCAGCCAAGGGACAGGGTCAAACTATGGCTACACCTTC.

The chain joins TRBV7-2 to TRBJ1-5; D is ambiguous. The CDR3 is 14 residues long. The V gene lost 2 bases and the J gene lost 7 bases, with 12 bases spanning the gap. CDR1 is SGHTA, CDR2 FQGNSA, per germline. The CDR3 nucleotides read TGTGCCAGCAGCTTACGAGTGTTAGACCAGCCCCAGCATTTT. Amino acid sequence: CASSLRVLDQPQHF. Complete variable domain (other parts from reference TRBV7-2 and TRBJ1-5): GAGVSQSPSNKVTEKGKDVELRCDPISGHTALYWYRQSLGQGLEFLIYFQGNSAPDKSGLPSDRFSAERTGGSVSTLTIQRTQQEDSAVYLCASSLRVLDQPQHFGDGTRLSIL.

The chain has TRBV19 and TRBJ1-2; weak D call: TRBD1 (5 bases). CDR3 length: 17 residues. V lost 3 bases, J lost 4 bases, and 21 bases lay in between. Germline CDR1 reads LNHDA; CDR2 reads SQIVND (reference sequence). The CDR3 nucleotides are TGTGCCAGTAGTATGGGGCAAAGGACCGCTGGTAGCTATGGCTACACCTTC. Translation gives CASSMGQRTAGSYGYTF.

The rearrangement joins TRBV7-2 to TRBJ2-1; 15 positions match TRBD2. Trimming removed 5 bases from V and 4 bases from J; junction bases left unmatched: 9. Germline V gene sequence: CDR1 SGHTA, CDR2 FQGNSA. The CDR3 is 18 residues long. CDR3: CASSLGLAGGALYNEQFF. CDR3 sequence (DNA): TGTGCCAGCAGCCTAGGACTAGCGGGAGGGGCGTTGTACAATGAGCAGTTCTTC. The entire variable domain, with the rest obtained from reference TRBV7-2 and TRBJ2-1, is as follows: GAGVSQSPSNKVTEKGKDVELRCDPISGHTALYWYRQSLGQGLEFLIYFQGNSAPDKSGLPSDRFSAERTGGSVSTLTIQRTQQEDSAVYLCASSLGLAGGALYNEQFFGPGTRLTVL.

This chain connects TRBV7-2 to TRBJ1-5; 8 bases map to TRBD1. This CDR3 has 15 residues. The V gene end was trimmed by 2 bases and the J gene end by 5 bases; junction bases not matched to a gene: 5. Germline V CDR1 and CDR2: SGHTA, FQGNSA. CDR3 region: CASSLYRGLDQPQHF. CDR3 nucleotides: TGTGCCAGCAGCTTATACAGGGGGTTGGATCAGCCCCAGCATTTT.

This clone was seen a handful of times. The junction departs from germline at one end; a sequencing error may be responsible. This chain connects TRBV2 to TRBJ1-5; D remains unclear. The germline CDR1 and CDR2 sequences are SNHLY and FYNNEI. There are 15 residues in the CDR3. CDR3 sequence: CASREDKYFNQPQHF. The CDR3 DNA reads as TGTGCCAGCAGAGAAGACAAGTACTTCAATCAGCCCCAGCATTTT.

V and J are TRBV18 and TRBJ2-1, with 7 nucleotides matching TRBD1. The germline V gene encodes CDR1 KGHSH and CDR2 LQKENI. With V trimmed by 7 bases and J by 9 bases, 6 bases remained unmatched. CDR3 length: 12 amino acids. The CDR3 reads CASYRQGGEQFF. For the CDR3, the DNA is TGTGCCAGCTACCGACAGGGCGGTGAGCAGTTCTTC.

In this sample, this clone turned up a few times. The chain links TRBV23-1 to TRBJ2-7; D unresolved. TRBV23-1 is placed among ORFs of uncertain function. Trimming pared 1 base from V and 1 base from J, leaving 8 bases between. The CDR3 loop spans 14 amino acids. As DNA, the CDR3 is TGCGCCAGCAGTCAATTATTGGGGTCCTACGAGCAGTACTTC. Encoded protein: CASSQLLGSYEQYF.

The V gene is TRBV4-2, the J gene TRBJ2-5, with 10 bases lining up with TRBD2. Germline-derived CDR1 and CDR2 are LGHNA and YNFKEQ. V lost 5 bases to trimming and J lost 2 bases; unmatched junction nucleotides: 2. This CDR3 has 14 residues. Here the CDR3 reads CASSRTSGQETQYF. The CDR3 nucleotides are TGTGCCAGCAGCAGGACTAGCGGACAAGAGACCCAGTACTTC.